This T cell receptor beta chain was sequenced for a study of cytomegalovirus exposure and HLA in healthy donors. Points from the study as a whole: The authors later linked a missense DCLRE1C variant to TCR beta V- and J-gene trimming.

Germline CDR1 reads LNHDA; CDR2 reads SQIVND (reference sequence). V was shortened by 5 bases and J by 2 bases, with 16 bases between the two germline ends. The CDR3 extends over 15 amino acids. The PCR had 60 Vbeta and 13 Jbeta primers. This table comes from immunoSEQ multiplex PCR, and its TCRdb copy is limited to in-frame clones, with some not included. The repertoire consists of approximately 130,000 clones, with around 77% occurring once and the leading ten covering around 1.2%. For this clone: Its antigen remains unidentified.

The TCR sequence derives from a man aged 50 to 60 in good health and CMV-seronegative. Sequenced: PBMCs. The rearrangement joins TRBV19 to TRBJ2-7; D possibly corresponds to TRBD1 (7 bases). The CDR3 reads CASSFRQGGPYEQYF. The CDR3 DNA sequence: TGTGCCAGTAGTTTCCGCCAGGGGGGTCCCTACGAGCAGTACTTC.